The text below deals with one T cell receptor (beta chain). Its antigen is undetermined. The data originate from a study of OX40 agonist ivuxolimab in advanced cancers. For the study at large: The dose-escalation cohort had hepatocellular carcinoma, melanoma, renal cell or head and neck cancer. Those enrolled were 80% to 85% male, with a mean age of around 55 years and ages from 23 to 79.

Profiling relied on immunoSEQ multiplex PCR, and the TCRdb table lists in-frame clones only, not all of them. The profile shows tens of thousands of clones, approximately 90% of them singletons. The study, taken as a whole, reports: A proportion of nonresponders additionally exhibited low normalized T-cell clonal expansion.

The sequences come from CD4+ or CD8+ T cells sorted from blood, collected in a trial of the OX40 agonist ivuxolimab. The clonotype comes from an adult with an advanced solid tumor such as melanoma, head and neck, liver or kidney cancer.

CDR3 DNA: TGCGCCAGCAAGGAGAGGCGCACTGAAGCTTTCTTT. It translates to CASKERRTEAFF. This chain links TRBV10-1 with TRBJ1-1; no firm D call. The germline V gene has CDR1 WNHNN and CDR2 SYGVQD (reference sequence). CDR3 size: 12 residues. Between the trimmed V and J ends, which lost 7 bases and 4 bases, there was a span of 10 bases.